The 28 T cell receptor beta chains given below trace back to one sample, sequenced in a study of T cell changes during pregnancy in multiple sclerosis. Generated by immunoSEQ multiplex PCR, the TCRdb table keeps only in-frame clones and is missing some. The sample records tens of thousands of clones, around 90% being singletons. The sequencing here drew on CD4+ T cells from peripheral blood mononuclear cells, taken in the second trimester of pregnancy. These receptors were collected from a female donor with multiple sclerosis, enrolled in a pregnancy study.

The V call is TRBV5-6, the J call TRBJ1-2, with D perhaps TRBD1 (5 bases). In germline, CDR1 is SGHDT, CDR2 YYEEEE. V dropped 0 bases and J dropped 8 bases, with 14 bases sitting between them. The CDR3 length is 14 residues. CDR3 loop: CASSLGGSGIGYTF. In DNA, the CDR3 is TGTGCCAGCAGCTTGGGAGGTTCAGGGATCGGCTACACCTTC.

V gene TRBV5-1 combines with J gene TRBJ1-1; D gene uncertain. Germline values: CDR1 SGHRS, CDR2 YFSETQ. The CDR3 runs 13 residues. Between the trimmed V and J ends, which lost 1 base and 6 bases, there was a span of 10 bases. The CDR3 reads CASSLYREAEAFF. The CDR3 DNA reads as TGCGCCAGCAGCTTGTATCGGGAGGCTGAAGCTTTCTTT.

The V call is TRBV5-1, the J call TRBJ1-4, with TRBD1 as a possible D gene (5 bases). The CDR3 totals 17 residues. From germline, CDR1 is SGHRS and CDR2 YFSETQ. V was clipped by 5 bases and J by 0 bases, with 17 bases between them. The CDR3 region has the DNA TGCGCCAGCAGTTTTGGTGGGGGGTTCTCAACTAATGAAAAACTGTTTTTT. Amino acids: CASSFGGGFSTNEKLFF.

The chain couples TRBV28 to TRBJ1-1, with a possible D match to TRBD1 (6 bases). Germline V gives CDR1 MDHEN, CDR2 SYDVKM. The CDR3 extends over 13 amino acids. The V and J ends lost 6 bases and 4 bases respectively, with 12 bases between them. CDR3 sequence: CASRTGMGTEAFF. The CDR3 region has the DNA TGTGCCAGCAGAACAGGGATGGGCACTGAAGCTTTCTTT. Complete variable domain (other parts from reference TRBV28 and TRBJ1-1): DVKVTQSSRYLVKRTGEKVFLECVQDMDHENMFWYRQDPGLGLRLIYFSYDVKMKEKGDIPEGYSVSREKKERFSLILESASTNQTSMYLCASRTGMGTEAFFGQGTRLTVV.

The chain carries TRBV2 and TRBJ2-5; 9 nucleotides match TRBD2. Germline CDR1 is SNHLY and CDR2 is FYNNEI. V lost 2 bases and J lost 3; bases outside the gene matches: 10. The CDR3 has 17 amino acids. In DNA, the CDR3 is TGTGCCAGCAGTGAACCGCTCGGGACTAGCCGGAAAGAGACCCAGTACTTC. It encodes CASSEPLGTSRKETQYF.

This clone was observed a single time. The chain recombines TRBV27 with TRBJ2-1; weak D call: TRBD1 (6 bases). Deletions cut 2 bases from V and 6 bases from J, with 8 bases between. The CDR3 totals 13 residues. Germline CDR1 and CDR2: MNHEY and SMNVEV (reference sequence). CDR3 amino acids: CASSLNRANEQFF. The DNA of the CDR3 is TGTGCCAGCAGTTTAAACAGGGCCAATGAGCAGTTCTTC.

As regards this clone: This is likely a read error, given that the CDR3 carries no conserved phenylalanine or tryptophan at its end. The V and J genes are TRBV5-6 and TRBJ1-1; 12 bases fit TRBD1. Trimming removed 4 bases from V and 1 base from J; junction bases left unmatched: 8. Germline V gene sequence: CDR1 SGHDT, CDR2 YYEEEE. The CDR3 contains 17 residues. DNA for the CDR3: TGTGCCAGCAGCGATCCTCCGGGACAGGGGGCGAACACTGAAGCTTTCCTT. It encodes CASSDPPGQGANTEAFL.

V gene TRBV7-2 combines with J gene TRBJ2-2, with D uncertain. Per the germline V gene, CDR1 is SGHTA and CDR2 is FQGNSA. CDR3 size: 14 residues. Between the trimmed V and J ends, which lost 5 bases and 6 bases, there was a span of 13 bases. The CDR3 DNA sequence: TGTGCCAGCAGCCAATGGTCGGGTTCCGGGGAGCTGTTTTTT. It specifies CASSQWSGSGELFF.

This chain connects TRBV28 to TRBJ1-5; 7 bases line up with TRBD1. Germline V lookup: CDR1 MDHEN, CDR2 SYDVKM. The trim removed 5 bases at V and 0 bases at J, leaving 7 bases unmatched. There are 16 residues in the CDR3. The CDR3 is CASSGTGADSNQPQHF. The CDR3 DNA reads TGTGCCAGCAGTGGTACAGGGGCCGATAGCAATCAGCCCCAGCATTTT.

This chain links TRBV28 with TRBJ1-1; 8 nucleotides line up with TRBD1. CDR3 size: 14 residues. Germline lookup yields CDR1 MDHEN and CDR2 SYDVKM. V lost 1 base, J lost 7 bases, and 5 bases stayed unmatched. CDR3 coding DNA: TGTGCCAGCAGTTTATTGGACAGGGAACATGAAGCTTTCTTT. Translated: CASSLLDREHEAFF. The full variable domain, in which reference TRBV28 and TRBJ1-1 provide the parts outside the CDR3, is DVKVTQSSRYLVKRTGEKVFLECVQDMDHENMFWYRQDPGLGLRLIYFSYDVKMKEKGDIPEGYSVSREKKERFSLILESASTNQTSMYLCASSLLDREHEAFFGQGTRLTVV.

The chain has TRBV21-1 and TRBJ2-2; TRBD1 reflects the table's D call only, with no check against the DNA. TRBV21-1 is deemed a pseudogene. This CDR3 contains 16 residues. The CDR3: CASSKETGANTGELFF. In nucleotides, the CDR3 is TGTGCCAGCAGCAAGGAAACAGGGGCAAACACCGGGGAGCTGTTTTTT.

The CDR3 nucleotides are TGCGCCAGCAGCTTGGCGTCTAGCGGGAGTTTGGCCAAAAACATTCAGTACTTC. As protein: CASSLASSGSLAKNIQYF. This chain connects TRBV5-1 to TRBJ2-4; 10 bases line up with TRBD2. J was trimmed by 1 base and V by 0 bases; bases with no gene match: 7. The CDR3 sequence is 18 residues long. Germline CDR1 SGHRS, CDR2 YFSETQ.

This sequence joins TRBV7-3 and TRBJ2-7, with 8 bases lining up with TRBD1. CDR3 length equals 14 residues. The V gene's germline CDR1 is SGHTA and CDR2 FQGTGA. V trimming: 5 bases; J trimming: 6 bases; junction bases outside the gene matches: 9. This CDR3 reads CASSPPDRDGEQYF. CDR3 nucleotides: TGTGCCAGCAGCCCCCCGGACAGGGACGGCGAGCAGTACTTC.

For the CDR3, the DNA is TGTGCCAGCAGCCCGCAGGGGGCTCCGATAAGCACCATATATTTT. Its protein product is CASSPQGAPISTIYF. This chain uses TRBV5-6 with TRBJ1-3, with 8 bases aligning to TRBD1. Per the germline V gene, CDR1 is SGHDT and CDR2 is YYEEEE. Trimming at V came to 4 bases and at J to 9 bases, leaving 12 bases not matched to a gene. This CDR3 comprises 15 residues.

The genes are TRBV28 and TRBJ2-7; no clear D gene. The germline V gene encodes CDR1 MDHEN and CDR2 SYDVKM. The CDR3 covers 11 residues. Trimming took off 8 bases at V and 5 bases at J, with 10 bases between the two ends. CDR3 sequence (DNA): TGTGCCAGCCTCGTTGCGAACGAGCAGTACTTC. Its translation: CASLVANEQYF.

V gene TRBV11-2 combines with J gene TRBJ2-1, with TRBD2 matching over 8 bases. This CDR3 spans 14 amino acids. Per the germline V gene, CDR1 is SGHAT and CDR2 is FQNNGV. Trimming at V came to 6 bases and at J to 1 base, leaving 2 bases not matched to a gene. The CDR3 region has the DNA TGTGCCAGCAGGCGGGAGGAATCCTACAATGAGCAGTTCTTC. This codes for CASRREESYNEQFF.

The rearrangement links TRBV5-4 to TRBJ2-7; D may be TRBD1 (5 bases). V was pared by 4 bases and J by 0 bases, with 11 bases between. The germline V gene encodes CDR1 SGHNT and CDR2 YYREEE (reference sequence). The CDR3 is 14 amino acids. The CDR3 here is CASSLQTGSYEQYF. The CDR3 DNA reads TGTGCCAGCAGCCTCCAAACAGGCTCCTACGAGCAGTACTTC.

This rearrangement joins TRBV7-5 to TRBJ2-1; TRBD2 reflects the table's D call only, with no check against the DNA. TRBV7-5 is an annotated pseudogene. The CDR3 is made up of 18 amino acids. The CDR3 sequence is CVRSLLGPQREGYNEQFF. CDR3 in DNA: TGTGTCAGAAGCTTACTAGGGCCCCAGCGGGAGGGGTACAATGAGCAGTTCTTC.

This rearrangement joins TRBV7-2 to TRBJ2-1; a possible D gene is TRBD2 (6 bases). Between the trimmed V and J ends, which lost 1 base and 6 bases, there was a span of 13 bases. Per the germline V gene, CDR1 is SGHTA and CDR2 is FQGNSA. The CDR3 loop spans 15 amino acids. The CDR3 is CASSLVGGTGNEQFF. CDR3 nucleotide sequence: TGTGCCAGCAGCTTAGTCGGCGGGACCGGCAATGAGCAGTTCTTC.

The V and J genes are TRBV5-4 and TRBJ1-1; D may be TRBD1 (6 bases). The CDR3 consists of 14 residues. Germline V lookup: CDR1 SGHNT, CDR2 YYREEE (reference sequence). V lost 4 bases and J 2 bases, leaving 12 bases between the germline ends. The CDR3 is CASSTSDRNTEAFF. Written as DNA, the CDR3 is TGTGCCAGCAGCACCTCGGACAGAAACACTGAAGCTTTCTTT.

CDR3 region: CASSPPGQGASYGYTF. CDR3 bases: TGTGCCAGCTCACCTCCGGGACAGGGGGCGTCCTATGGCTACACCTTC. The chain couples TRBV18 to TRBJ1-2, with TRBD1 matching 12 bases. The V gene end was trimmed by 3 bases and the J gene end by 4 bases; junction bases not matched to a gene: 6. CDR1 and CDR2 (germline): KGHSH, LQKENI. This CDR3 spans 16 amino acids.

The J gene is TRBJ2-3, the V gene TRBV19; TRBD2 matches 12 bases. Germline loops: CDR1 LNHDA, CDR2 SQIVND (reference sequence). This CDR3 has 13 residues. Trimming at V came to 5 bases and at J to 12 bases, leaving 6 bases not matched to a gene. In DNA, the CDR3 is TGTGCCAGTAGTGCCGGACTAGCGGGACTTCAGTATTTT. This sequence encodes CASSAGLAGLQYF.

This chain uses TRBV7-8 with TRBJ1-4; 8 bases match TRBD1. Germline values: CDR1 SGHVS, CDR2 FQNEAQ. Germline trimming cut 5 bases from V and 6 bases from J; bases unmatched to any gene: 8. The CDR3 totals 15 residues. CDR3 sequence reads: CASSPRTGTDEKLFF. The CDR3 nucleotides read TGTGCCAGCAGCCCCCGGACAGGGACGGATGAAAAACTGTTTTTT.

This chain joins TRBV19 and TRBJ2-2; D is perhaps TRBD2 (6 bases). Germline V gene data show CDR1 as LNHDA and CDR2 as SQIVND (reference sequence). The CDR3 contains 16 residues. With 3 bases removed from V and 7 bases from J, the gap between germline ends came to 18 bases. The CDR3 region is CASSMRLVGRGGELFF. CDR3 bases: TGTGCCAGTAGTATGCGACTAGTGGGAAGGGGCGGGGAGCTGTTTTTT.

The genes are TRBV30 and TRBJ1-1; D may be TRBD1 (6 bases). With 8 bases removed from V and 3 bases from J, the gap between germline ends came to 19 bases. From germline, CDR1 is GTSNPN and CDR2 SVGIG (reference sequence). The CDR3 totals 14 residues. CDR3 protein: CAGKRQAQDTEAFF. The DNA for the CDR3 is TGTGCCGGAAAGCGACAGGCACAGGACACTGAAGCTTTCTTT. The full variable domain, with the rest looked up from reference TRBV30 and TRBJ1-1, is SQTIHQWPATLVQPVGSPLSLECTVEGTSNPNLYWYRQAAGRGLQLLFYSVGIGQISSEVPQNLSASRPQDRQFILSSKKLLLSDSGFYLCAGKRQAQDTEAFFGQGTRLTVV.

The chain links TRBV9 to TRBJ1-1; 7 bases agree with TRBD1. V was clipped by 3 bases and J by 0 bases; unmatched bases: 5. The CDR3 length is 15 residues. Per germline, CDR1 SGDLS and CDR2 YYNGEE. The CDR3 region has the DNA TGTGCCAGCAGCGCCGGGACAGTTATGAACACTGAAGCTTTCTTT. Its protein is CASSAGTVMNTEAFF.

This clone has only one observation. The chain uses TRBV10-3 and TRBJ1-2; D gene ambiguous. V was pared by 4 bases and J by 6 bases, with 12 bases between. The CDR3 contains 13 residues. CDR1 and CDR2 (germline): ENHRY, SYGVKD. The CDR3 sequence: CAISVREEDGYTF. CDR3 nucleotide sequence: TGTGCCATCAGTGTAAGGGAGGAGGATGGCTACACCTTC.

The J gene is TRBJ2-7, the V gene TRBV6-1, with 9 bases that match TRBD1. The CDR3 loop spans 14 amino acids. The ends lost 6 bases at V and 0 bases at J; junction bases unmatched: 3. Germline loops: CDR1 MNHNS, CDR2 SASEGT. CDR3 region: CASRETGGSYEQYF. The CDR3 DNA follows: TGTGCCAGCAGGGAGACAGGGGGCTCCTACGAGCAGTACTTC.